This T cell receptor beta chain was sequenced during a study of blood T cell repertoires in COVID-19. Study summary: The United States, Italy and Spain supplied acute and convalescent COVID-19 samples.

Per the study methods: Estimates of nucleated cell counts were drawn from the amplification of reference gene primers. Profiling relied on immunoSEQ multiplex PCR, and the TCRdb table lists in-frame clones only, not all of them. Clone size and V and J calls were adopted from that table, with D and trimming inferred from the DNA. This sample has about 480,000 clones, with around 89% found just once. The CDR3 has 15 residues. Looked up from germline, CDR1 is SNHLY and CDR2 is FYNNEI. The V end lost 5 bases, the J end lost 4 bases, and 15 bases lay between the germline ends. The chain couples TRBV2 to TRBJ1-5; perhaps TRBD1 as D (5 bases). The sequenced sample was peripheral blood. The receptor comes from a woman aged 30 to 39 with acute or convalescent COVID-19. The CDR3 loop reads CASSMDAGWNQPQHF. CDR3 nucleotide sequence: TGTGCCAGCAGTATGGACGCAGGGTGGAATCAGCCCCAGCATTTT.